This passage covers 14 T cell receptor beta chains from one sample sequenced in a study of T cell changes during pregnancy in multiple sclerosis. Method: immunoSEQ multiplex PCR; TCRdb's copy keeps in-frame clones and lacks some. The sample shows roughly 85,000 clones, 80% to 95% of them seen only once. Sequences were derived from peripheral blood, sampled in the first trimester of pregnancy. The receptors derive from a female donor with multiple sclerosis, enrolled in a pregnancy study.

V gene TRBV9 combines with J gene TRBJ1-4, with 7 nucleotides matching TRBD1. CDR3 size: 14 residues. The V gene end was trimmed by 3 bases and the J gene end by 4 bases; junction bases not matched to a gene: 3. In germline, CDR1 is SGDLS, CDR2 YYNGEE. The CDR3, as DNA: TGTGCCAGCAGCGCCGGGACAGATAATGAAAAACTGTTTTTT. Translated, it gives CASSAGTDNEKLFF.

This chain uses TRBV14 with TRBJ1-3, with TRBD1 identical over 8 bases. Losses at the gene ends were 4 bases for V and 0 bases for J; bases not matched to a gene: 8. This CDR3 is 17 amino acids long. The V gene's germline CDR1 is SGHDN and CDR2 FVKESK. CDR3 DNA sequence: TGTGCCAGCAGCCGGAGACAGGGGCCATCCTCTGGAAACACCATATATTTT. It yields the protein CASSRRQGPSSGNTIYF. Complete variable domain (other parts from reference TRBV14 and TRBJ1-3): EAGVTQFPSHSVIEKGQTVTLRCDPISGHDNLYWYRRVMGKEIKFLLHFVKESKQDESGMPNNRFLAERTGGTYSTLKVQPAELEDSGVYFCASSRRQGPSSGNTIYFGEGSWLTVV.

The J gene is TRBJ2-4, the V gene TRBV27; the D gene is possibly TRBD1 (6 bases). The CDR3 is 14 residues long. Germline CDR1 MNHEY, CDR2 SMNVEV (reference sequence). The V end was cut by 2 bases, the J end by 2 bases, with 7 bases between. The CDR3 protein is CASSLGQSKNIQYF. The CDR3 region has the DNA TGTGCCAGCAGTTTAGGACAGTCCAAAAACATTCAGTACTTC.

V gene TRBV4-2 combines with J gene TRBJ2-2; D possibly corresponds to TRBD2 (6 bases). This CDR3 is 15 amino acids long. Per the germline V gene, CDR1 is LGHNA and CDR2 is YNFKEQ. Trimming took 4 bases from V and 2 from J, leaving 11 bases between them. The CDR3 region has the DNA TGTGCCAGCAGCCCGGAGGGACTCAACACCGGGGAGCTGTTTTTT. Translated, it gives CASSPEGLNTGELFF.

J is TRBJ2-7 and V is TRBV27; TRBD1 aligns across 9 bases. The CDR3 totals 19 residues. The V gene end was trimmed by 2 bases and the J gene end by 1 base; junction bases not matched to a gene: 15. The germline V gene encodes CDR1 MNHEY and CDR2 SMNVEV (reference sequence). The CDR3 protein is CASSLRPGTGLGVSYEQYF. The CDR3 DNA is TGTGCCAGCAGTTTACGTCCCGGGACAGGGTTGGGGGTGTCCTACGAGCAGTACTTC.

The chain has TRBV4-1 and TRBJ2-3; no clear D gene. CDR3 length equals 15 residues. Per the germline V gene, CDR1 is MGHRA and CDR2 is YSYEKL. Trimming pared 3 bases from V and 2 bases from J, leaving 12 bases between. CDR3 protein: CASSQLIYTTDTQYF. CDR3 bases: TGCGCCAGCAGCCAGCTCATCTATACCACAGATACGCAGTATTTT.

The V and J genes are TRBV14 and TRBJ1-1; 7 bases match TRBD1. V trimming: 0 bases; J trimming: 5 bases; junction bases outside the gene matches: 18. This CDR3 comprises 19 residues. Germline loops: CDR1 SGHDN, CDR2 FVKESK. CDR3 sequence reads: CASSQDSPGRGKVGTEAFF. The CDR3, as DNA: TGTGCCAGCAGCCAAGATTCTCCGGGCAGGGGGAAAGTAGGGACTGAAGCTTTCTTT. The whole variable domain, remainder taken from reference TRBV14 and TRBJ1-1, is EAGVTQFPSHSVIEKGQTVTLRCDPISGHDNLYWYRRVMGKEIKFLLHFVKESKQDESGMPNNRFLAERTGGTYSTLKVQPAELEDSGVYFCASSQDSPGRGKVGTEAFFGQGTRLTVV.

This chain uses TRBV4-3 with TRBJ1-1; TRBD1 aligns across 8 bases. The CDR3 loop spans 15 amino acids. Germline V gene sequence: CDR1 LGHNA, CDR2 YSLEER. V lost 1 base and J lost 2; bases outside the gene matches: 3. In DNA form, the CDR3 reads TGCGCCAGCAGCCAAGGGACAGGGATAAACACTGAAGCTTTCTTT. This codes for CASSQGTGINTEAFF.

The CDR3 is CASSHRLAGGETQYF. The CDR3 bases are TGTGCCAGCAGCCACAGACTAGCGGGGGGCGAGACCCAGTACTTC. The V and J genes are TRBV11-3 and TRBJ2-5; 13 bases are a match to TRBD2. Trimming removed 5 bases from V and 5 bases from J; junction bases left unmatched: 5. CDR3 length equals 15 residues. The germline V gene has CDR1 SGHNT and CDR2 YENEEA.

This chain joins TRBV29-1 and TRBJ1-1; TRBD1 matches at 7 bases. Per germline, CDR1 SQVTM and CDR2 ANQGSEA. The CDR3 loop spans 16 amino acids. Trimming at V came to 8 bases and at J to 5 bases, leaving 20 bases not matched to a gene. The CDR3 reads CSYAAITGPRGTEAFF. CDR3 in DNA: TGCAGCTACGCGGCAATTACAGGACCCAGGGGGACTGAAGCTTTCTTT.

This chain links TRBV19 with TRBJ1-5; weak D call: TRBD1 (5 bases). This CDR3 is 13 amino acids long. The V end lost 6 bases, the J end lost 2 bases, and 8 bases lay between the germline ends. Germline V lookup: CDR1 LNHDA, CDR2 SQIVND (reference sequence). DNA of the CDR3: TGTGCCAGTAGCTCGACAGGCAATCAGCCCCAGCATTTT. The encoded protein is CASSSTGNQPQHF.

This clone was counted once. The V call is TRBV5-6, the J call TRBJ2-5; D perhaps matches TRBD1 (6 bases). CDR1 and CDR2 from the germline V gene are SGHDT and YYEEEE. The CDR3 totals 12 residues. V dropped 6 bases and J dropped 4 bases, with 10 bases sitting between them. CDR3 sequence reads: CASMGARETQYF. DNA of the CDR3: TGTGCCAGCATGGGGGCAAGAGAGACCCAGTACTTC.

The chain has TRBV7-3 and TRBJ1-2; 7 bases fit TRBD1. CDR1 is SGHTA, CDR2 FQGTGA, per germline. The CDR3 contains 13 residues. V trimming: 11 bases; J trimming: 8 bases; junction bases outside the gene matches: 14. The CDR3 coding sequence is TGTGCCGTTCAGACTCGGGACAGAGGGGGCTACACCTTC. Its translation: CAVQTRDRGGYTF. The variable domain in full, completed from reference TRBV7-3 and TRBJ1-2, reads GAGVSQTPSNKVTEKGKYVELRCDPISGHTALYWYRQSLGQGPEFLIYFQGTGAADDSGLPNDRFFAVRPEGSVSTLKIQRTERGDSAVYLCAVQTRDRGGYTFGSGTRLTVV.

The chain carries TRBV7-2 and TRBJ2-3; TRBD2 might be the D (7 bases). V was pared by 2 bases and J by 2 bases, with 11 bases between. From germline, CDR1 is SGHTA and CDR2 FQGNSA. The CDR3 spans 15 residues. CDR3 region: CASSLSRGATDTQYF. The CDR3 coding sequence is TGTGCCAGCAGCTTATCCCGGGGGGCCACAGATACGCAGTATTTT.